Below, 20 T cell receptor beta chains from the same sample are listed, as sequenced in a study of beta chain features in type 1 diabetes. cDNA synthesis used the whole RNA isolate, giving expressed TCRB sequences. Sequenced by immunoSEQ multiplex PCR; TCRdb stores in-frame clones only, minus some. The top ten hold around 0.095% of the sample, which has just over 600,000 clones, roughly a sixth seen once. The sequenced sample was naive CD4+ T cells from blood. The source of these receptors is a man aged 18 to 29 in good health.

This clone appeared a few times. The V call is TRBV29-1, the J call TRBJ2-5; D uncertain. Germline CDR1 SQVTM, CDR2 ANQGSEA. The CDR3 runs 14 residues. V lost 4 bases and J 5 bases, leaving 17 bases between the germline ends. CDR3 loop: CSVASAGLGETQYF. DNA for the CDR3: TGCAGCGTTGCGTCGGCAGGCCTTGGGGAGACCCAGTACTTC.

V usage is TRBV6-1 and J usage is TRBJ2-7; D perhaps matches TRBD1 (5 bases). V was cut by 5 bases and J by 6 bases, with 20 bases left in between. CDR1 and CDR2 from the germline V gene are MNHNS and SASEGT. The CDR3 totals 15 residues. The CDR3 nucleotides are TGTGCCAGCAGTTCCCCTGGCTGGCAGGGTGGCGAGCAGTACTTC. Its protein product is CASSSPGWQGGEQYF.

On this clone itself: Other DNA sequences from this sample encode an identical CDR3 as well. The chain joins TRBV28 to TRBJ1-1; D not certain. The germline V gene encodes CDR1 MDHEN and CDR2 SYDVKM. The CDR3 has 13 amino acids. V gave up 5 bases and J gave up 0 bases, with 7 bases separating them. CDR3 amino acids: CASSPRLNTEAFF. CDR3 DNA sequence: TGTGCCAGCAGTCCCCGGTTGAACACTGAAGCTTTCTTT.

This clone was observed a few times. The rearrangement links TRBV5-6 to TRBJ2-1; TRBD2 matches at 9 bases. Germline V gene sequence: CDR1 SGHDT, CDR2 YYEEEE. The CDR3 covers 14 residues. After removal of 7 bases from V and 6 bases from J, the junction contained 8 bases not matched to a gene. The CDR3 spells CASSDSGSSNEQFF. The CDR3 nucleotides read TGTGCCAGCTCTGATAGCGGGAGCTCCAATGAGCAGTTCTTC. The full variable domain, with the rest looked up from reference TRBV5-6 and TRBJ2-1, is DAGVTQSPTHLIKTRGQQVTLRCSPKSGHDTVSWYQQALGQGPQFIFQYYEEEERQRGNFPDRFSGHQFPNYSSELNVNALLLGDSALYLCASSDSGSSNEQFFGPGTRLTVL.

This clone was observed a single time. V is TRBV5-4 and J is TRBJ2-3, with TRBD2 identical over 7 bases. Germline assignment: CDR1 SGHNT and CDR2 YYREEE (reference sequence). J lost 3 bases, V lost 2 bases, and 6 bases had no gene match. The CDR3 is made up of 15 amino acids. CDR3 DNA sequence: TGTGCCAGCAGCTTTAGGGTGGGGGGGACAGATACGCAGTATTTT. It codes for CASSFRVGGTDTQYF.

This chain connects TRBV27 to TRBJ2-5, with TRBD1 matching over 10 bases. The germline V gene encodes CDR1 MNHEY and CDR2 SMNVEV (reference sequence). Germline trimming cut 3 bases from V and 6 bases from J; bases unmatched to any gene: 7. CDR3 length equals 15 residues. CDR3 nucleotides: TGTGCCAGCAGTTTCACTCAGACAGGGGGCAAGACCCAGTACTTC. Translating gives CASSFTQTGGKTQYF.

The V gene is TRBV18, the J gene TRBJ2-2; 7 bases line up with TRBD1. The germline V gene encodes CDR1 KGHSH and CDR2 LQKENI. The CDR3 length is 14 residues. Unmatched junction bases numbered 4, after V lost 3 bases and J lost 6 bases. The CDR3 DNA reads TGTGCCAGCTCACCCGACAGGGTGTCCGGGGAGCTGTTTTTT. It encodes CASSPDRVSGELFF.

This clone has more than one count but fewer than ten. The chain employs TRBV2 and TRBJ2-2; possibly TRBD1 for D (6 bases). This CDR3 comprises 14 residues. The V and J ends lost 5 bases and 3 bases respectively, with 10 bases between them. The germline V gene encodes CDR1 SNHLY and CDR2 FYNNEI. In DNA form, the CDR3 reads TGTGCCAGCAGTCGACAGGCCGACACCGGGGAGCTGTTTTTT. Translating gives CASSRQADTGELFF.

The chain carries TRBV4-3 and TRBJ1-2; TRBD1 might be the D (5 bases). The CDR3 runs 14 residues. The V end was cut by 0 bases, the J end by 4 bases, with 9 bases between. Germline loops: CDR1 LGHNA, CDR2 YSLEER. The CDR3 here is CASSQEAQGYGYTF. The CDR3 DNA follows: TGCGCCAGCAGCCAAGAAGCCCAGGGCTATGGCTACACCTTC.

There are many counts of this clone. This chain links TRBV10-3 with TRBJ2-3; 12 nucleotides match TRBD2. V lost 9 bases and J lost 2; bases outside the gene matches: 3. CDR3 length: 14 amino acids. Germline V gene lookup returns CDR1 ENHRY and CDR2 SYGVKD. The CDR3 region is CAILAGGPTDTQYF. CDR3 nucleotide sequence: TGTGCCATACTAGCGGGAGGACCCACAGATACGCAGTATTTT.

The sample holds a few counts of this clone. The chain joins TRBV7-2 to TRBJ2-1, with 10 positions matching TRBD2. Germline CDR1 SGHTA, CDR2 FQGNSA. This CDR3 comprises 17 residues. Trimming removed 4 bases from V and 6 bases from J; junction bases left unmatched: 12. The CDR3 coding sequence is TGTGCCAGCAGCTCCGGAAGCGGGAGGGCTTTCGGCAATGAGCAGTTCTTC. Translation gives CASSSGSGRAFGNEQFF.

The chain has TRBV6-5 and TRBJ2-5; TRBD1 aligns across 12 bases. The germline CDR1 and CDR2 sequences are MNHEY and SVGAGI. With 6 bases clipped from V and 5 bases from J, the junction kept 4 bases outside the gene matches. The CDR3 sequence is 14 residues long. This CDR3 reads CASRRGTGGETQYF. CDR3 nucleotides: TGTGCCAGCAGGCGGGGGACAGGGGGCGAGACCCAGTACTTC.

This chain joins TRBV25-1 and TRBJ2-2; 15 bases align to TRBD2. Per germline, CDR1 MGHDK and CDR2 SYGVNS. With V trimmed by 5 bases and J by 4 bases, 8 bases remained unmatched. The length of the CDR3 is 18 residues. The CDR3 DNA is TGTGCCAGCAGTAACGGACTAGCGGGAGGGCCCGTCACCGGGGAGCTGTTTTTT. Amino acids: CASSNGLAGGPVTGELFF.

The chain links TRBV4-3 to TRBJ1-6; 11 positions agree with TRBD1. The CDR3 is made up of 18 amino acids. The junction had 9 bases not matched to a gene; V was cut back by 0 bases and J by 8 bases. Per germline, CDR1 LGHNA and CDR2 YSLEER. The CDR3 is CASSQEMAWGQGDSPLHF. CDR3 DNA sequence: TGCGCCAGCAGCCAAGAAATGGCATGGGGACAGGGGGATTCACCCCTCCACTTT.

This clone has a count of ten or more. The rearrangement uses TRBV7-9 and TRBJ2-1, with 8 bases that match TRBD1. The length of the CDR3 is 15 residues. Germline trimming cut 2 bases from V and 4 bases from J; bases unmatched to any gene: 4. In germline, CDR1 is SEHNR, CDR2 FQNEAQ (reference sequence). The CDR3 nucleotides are TGTGCCAGCAGCTTAAGCGGACAGGGATACAATGAGCAGTTCTTC. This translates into CASSLSGQGYNEQFF.

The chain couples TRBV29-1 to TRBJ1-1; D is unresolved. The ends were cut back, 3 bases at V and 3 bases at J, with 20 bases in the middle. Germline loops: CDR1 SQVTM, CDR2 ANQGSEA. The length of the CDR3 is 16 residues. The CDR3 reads CSVDRRTIVTYTEAFF. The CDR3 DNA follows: TGCAGCGTTGATAGAAGGACTATAGTCACGTACACTGAAGCTTTCTTT.

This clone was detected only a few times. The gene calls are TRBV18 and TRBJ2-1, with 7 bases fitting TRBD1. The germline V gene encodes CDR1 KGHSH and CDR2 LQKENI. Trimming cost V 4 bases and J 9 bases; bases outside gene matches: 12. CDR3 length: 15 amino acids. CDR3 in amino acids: CASSRARGPGGEQFF. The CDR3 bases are TGTGCCAGCTCACGCGCAAGGGGGCCAGGGGGTGAGCAGTTCTTC.

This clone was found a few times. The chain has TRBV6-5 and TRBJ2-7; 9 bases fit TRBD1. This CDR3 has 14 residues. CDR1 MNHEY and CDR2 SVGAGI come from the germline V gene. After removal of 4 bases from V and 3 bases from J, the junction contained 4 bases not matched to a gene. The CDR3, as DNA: TGTGCCAGCAGTTCCGGACAGGGGCGCTACGAGCAGTACTTC. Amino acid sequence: CASSSGQGRYEQYF.

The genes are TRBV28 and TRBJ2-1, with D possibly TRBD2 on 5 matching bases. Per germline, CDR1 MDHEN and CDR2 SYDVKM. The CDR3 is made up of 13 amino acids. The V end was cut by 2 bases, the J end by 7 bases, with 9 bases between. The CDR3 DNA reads TGTGCCAGCAGTTTAGGGCCGGGGAATGAGCAGTTCTTC. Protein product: CASSLGPGNEQFF.

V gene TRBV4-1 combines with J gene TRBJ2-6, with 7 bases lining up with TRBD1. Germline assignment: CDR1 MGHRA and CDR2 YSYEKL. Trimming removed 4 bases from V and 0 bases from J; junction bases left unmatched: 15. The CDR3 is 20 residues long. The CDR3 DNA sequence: TGCGCCAGCAGCCGCTTCACCGTACAGGGGACCTCCTCTGGGGCCAACGTCCTGACTTTC. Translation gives CASSRFTVQGTSSGANVLTF.